Included here is one T cell receptor (beta chain) sequence, with context. This specimen belongs to a study of T cells in localized non-small cell lung cancer. CDR1 is MGHRA, CDR2 YSYEKL, per germline. The CDR3 has 16 amino acids. Trimming took 6 bases from V and 7 from J; bases not matched to a gene: 10. Generated by immunoSEQ multiplex PCR, the TCRdb table keeps only in-frame clones and is missing some. The sample has about 47,000 clones, about 88% seen once; the top ten hold 2.5%. This receptor was identified in a man between 40 and 70 years old with stage II lung adenocarcinoma. V and J are TRBV4-1 and TRBJ2-2, with 11 bases lining up with TRBD1. The sample consisted of PBMCs, taken before any cancer treatment. CDR3 in DNA: TGCGCCAGCAGTCTCCTCGGACAGGGGGCCGGCGGGGAGCTGTTTTTT. This codes for CASSLLGQGAGGELFF.